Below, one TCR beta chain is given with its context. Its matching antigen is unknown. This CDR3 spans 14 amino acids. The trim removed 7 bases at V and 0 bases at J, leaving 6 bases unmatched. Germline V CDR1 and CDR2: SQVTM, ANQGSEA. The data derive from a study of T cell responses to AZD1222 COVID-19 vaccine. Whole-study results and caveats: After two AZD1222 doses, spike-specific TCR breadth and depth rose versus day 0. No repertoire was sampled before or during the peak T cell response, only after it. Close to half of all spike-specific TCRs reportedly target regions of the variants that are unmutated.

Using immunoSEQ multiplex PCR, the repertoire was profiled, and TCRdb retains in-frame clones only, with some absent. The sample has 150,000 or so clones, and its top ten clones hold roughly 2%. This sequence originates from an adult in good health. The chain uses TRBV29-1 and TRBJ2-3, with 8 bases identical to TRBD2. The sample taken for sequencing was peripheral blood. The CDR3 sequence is CSASRGGSTDTQYF. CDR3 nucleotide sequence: TGCAGCGCTTCCCGGGGGGGGAGCACAGATACGCAGTATTTT.